What follows is one T cell receptor (beta chain) and its context. Its recognized antigen is unknown. No base quality values were provided; no much bigger clone lies one nucleotide off. TCR beta chain sequences were generated from genomic DNA using the immunoSEQ assay. The authors processed their data as follows. CDR3 sequences not starting with the conserved framework cysteine at position 104 were manually removed. To get clonality, the normalized Shannon's Diversity Index was subtracted from one, giving values from 0 (maximal diversity) to 1 (oligoclonal). Chi-squared comparison-of-proportions tests assessed whether the same CDR3 differed in frequency between samples, such as brain versus blood. Public clonotypes were found through immuneACCESS searches, while the VDJdb browser was used to judge similarity to known antiviral clonotypes. What TCRdb holds here is the immuneACCESS table cut down to in-frame rearrangements. Part of the clones is not present; checked against another copy, under half of the missing clones reflect an unresolved V gene, and the others are unexplained. The D gene and trimming were derived from the DNA, and the V and J assignments and clone size from that table. This sample comprises roughly 8,700 clones, roughly 71% of them detected only once. Around 18% of the sample is taken by the ten largest.

The data stem from a study of brain T cells in children with intractable seizures (dated by TCRdb to the early 2020s). With regard to the full study: A NanoString immunology panel was first used to screen resected brain tissue from some 51 pediatric epilepsy surgery cases for immune gene transcripts. Among the roughly 12 selected surgery cases, eight also had pre-surgery blood sequenced, leaving four with brain tissue only. General study outcomes and caveats: The patients' HCMV serostatus was not known, and viral specificity was inferred solely from CDR3 sequence similarity. Because sequencing depth differed between pre- and post-surgery blood, the absence of clones from the pre-surgery sample may reflect undersampling. Top 50 brain clonotypes included public and private clones; each case's most abundant public CDR3 closely resembled known HCMV, EBV or influenza A epitope-specific CDR3s.

This specimen's time point label, per the study, means: resected brain tissue, or blood drawn just prior to surgery. The surgery cases with the highest brain T cell transcript signatures were chosen for TCR beta chain sequencing of brain tissue, and also of blood when blood was available. Patients had been treated with at least one anti-epileptic drug before surgery. TCR-sequenced patients were children with drug-resistant epilepsy due to tuberous sclerosis complex, focal cortical dysplasia, Rasmussen encephalitis or hemimegalencephaly. Brain samples consisted of frozen blocks of fresh involved resected tissue obtained at epilepsy surgery. The Monarch genomic DNA purification kit was used to extract bulk genomic DNA from unsorted brain tissue and whole blood. The receptor was isolated from a girl aged 2 to 10 with tuberous sclerosis and intractable seizures. This material consisted of resected brain tissue, taken at surgery.

The nucleotides read TGTGCCATACTTCCGGACAGTAGAAACACCATATATTTT. This translates into CAILPDSRNTIYF. The receptor chain draws on TRBV10-3 and TRBJ1-3; the D region possibly corresponds to TRBD1 (6 bases align). V and J are truncated by 9 bases and 5 bases respectively, leaving an intervening sequence of 14 bases. The CDR3 numbers 13 residues from cysteine through phenylalanine. Just the 39-base CDR3 DNA is kept, in frame starting at base 1. CDR1 is given as ENHRY and CDR2 as SYGVKD, both from the germline V gene.